This T cell receptor (beta chain) was obtained from a study of T cell repertoires in cytomegalovirus infection. Overall study context: Selection of CMV epitopes for the study included recently identified HLA-C-restricted and well-studied HLA-B-restricted ones.

Deletions cut 0 bases from V and 6 bases from J, with 12 bases between. Germline V lookup: CDR1 LGHNA, CDR2 YNFKEQ. CDR3 length: 15 amino acids. TCRdb analysed the reads with MiXCR anew, one entry per CDR3 protein. The sample records tens of thousands of distinct CDR3 sequences, roughly a quarter being singletons. On this clonotype: Its antigen remains unknown.

The sequence was obtained from a human donor in good health (CMV status not recorded). Some clones in this sample may be carry-over from other donors' samples. The input for sequencing was CD8+ T cells from cultured PBMCs, taken from culture after CMV antigen stimulation. The chain is built from TRBV4-2 and TRBJ2-1; D uncertain. CDR3 region: CASSQEGRLSNEQFF. The CDR3 nucleotides read TGTGCCAGCAGCCAAGAGGGTCGCCTGAGCAATGAGCAGTTCTTC.